This T cell receptor beta chain was captured by sequencing in a study of T cells in Graves' hyperthyroidism and ophthalmopathy. Findings and caveats of the study: Ophthalmopathy was model-predicted a median about six months pre-onset.

This clonotype showed up many times. Its antigen is still unknown. RNA transcripts gave rise to amplified TCR beta CDR3 regions. Using the HTBI primer set, a first-round RT-PCR was run on the TCR CDR3. TCRdb re-analysed the multiplex PCR reads in MiXCR, keeping a single row per CDR3 protein. The data hold around 340,000 distinct CDR3 sequences, with 15% to 20% observed a single time. This CDR3 region has 15 residues. Per the germline V gene, CDR1 is DFQATT and CDR2 is SNEGSKA (reference sequence). V was pared by 2 bases and J by 2 bases, with 13 bases between. The sequencing sample was made of blood. This clonotype was obtained from a middle-aged woman with Graves' ophthalmopathy. The chain links TRBV20-1 to TRBJ2-4; D unclear. This CDR3 reads CSARTSSAPKNIQYF. CDR3 bases: TGCAGTGCTAGAACATCCAGCGCGCCCAAAAACATTCAGTACTTC.